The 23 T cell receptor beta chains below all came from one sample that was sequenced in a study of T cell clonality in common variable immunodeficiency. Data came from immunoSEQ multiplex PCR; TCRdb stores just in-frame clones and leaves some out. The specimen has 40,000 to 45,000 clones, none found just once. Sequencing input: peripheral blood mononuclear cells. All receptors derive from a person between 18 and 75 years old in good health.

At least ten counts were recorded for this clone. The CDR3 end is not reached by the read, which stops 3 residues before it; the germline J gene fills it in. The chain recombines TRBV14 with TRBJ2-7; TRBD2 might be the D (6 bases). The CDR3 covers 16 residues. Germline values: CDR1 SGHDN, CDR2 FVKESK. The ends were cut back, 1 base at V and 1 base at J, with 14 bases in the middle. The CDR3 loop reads CASSQGGVTPSYEQYF. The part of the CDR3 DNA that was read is TGTGCCAGCAGCCAAGGGGGGGTTACGCCATCCTACGAG.

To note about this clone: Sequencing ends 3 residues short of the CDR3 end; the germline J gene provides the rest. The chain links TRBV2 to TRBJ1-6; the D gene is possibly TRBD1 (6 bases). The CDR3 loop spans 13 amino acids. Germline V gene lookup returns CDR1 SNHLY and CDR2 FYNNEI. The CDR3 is CASCGRGCQTLHF. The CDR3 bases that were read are TGTGCCAGTTGCGGCAGGGGATGTCAAACC.

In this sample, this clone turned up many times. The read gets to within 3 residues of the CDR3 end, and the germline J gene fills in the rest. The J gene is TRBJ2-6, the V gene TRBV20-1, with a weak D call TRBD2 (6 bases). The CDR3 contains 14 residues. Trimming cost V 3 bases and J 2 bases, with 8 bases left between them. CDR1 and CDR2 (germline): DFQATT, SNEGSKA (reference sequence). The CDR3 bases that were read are TGCAGTGCTAGCGGGGGACCTGGGGCCAACGTC. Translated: CSASGGPGANV. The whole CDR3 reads CSASGGPGANVLTF.

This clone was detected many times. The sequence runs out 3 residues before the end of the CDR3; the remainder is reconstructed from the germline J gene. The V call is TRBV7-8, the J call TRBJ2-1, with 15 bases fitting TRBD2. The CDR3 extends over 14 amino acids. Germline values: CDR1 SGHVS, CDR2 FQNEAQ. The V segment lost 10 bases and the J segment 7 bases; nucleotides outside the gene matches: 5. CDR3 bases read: TGTGCCATCGGACTAGCGGGGGGGCAAAATGAG. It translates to CAIGLAGGQNE. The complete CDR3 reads CAIGLAGGQNEQFF.

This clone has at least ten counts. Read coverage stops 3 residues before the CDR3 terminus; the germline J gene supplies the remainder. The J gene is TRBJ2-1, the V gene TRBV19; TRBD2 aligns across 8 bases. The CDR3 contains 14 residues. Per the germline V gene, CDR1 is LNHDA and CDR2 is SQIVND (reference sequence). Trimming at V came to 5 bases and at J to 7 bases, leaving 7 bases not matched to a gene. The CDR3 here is CASSPERERNEQFF. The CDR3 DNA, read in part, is TGTGCCAGTAGTCCTGAGCGGGAGAGGAATGAG.

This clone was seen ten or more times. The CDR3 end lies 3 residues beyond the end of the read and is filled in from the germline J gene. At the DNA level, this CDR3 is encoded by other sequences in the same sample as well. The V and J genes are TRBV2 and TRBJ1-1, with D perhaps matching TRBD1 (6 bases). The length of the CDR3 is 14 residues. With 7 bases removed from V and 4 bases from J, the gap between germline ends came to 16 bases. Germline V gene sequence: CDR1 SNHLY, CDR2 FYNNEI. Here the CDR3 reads CASTDRGAGTEAFF. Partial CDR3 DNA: TGTGCCAGCACCGATCGGGGGGCGGGCACTGAA.

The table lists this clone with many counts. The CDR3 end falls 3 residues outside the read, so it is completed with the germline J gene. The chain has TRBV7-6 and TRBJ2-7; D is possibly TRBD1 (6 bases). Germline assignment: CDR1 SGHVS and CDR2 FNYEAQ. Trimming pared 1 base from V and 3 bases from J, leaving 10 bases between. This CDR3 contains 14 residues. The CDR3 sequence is CASSLVADSYEQYF. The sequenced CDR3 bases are TGTGCCAGCAGCTTAGTCGCGGACAGCTACGAG.

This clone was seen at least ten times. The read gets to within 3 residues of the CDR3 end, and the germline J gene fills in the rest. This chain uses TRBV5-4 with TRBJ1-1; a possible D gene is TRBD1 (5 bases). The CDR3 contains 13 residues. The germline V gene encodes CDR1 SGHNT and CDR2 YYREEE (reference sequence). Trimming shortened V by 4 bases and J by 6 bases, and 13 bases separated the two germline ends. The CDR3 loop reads CASSARGIAEAFF. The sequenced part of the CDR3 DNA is TGTGCCAGCAGCGCCCGGGGGATCGCTGAA.

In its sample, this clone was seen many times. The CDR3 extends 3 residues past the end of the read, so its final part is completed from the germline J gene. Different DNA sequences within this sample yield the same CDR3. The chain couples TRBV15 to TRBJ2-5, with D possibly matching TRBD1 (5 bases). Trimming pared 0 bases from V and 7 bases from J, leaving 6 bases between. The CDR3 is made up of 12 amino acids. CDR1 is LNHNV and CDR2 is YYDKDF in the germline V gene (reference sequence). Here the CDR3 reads CATSRDTGTQYF. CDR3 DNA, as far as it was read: TGTGCCACCAGCAGAGACACAGGGACC.

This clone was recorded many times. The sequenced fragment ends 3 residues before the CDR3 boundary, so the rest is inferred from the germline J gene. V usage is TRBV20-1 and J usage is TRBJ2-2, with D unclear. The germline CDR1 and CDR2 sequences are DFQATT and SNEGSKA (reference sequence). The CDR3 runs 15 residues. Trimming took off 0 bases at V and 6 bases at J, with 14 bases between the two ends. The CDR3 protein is CSAREYQQGSGELFF. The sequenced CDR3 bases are TGCAGTGCTAGAGAGTACCAGCAAGGGTCCGGGGAG.

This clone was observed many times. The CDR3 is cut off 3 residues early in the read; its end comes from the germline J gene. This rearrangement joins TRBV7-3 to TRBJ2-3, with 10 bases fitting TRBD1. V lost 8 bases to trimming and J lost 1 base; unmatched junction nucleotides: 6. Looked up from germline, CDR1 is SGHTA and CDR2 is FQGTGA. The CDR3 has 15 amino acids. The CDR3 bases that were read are TGTGCCAGCCGTCTAGGGACAGGGGGCACAGATACG. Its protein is CASRLGTGGTDT. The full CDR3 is CASRLGTGGTDTQYF.

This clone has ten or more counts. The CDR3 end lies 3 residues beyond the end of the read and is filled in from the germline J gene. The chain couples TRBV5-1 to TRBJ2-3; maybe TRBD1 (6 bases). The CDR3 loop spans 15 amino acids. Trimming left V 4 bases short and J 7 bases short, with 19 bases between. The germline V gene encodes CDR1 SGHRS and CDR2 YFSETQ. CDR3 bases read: TGCGCCAGCAGCCCCGACCAGGGGAGAGGTAATACG. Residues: CASSPDQGRGNT. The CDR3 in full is CASSPDQGRGNTQYF.

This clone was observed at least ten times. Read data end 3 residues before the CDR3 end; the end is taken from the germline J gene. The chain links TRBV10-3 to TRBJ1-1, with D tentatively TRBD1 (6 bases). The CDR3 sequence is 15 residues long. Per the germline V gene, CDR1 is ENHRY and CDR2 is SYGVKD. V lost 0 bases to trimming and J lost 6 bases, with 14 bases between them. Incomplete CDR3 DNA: TGTGCCATCAGTGAGTCCCCCTCAGGGGTGGCTGAA. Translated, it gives CAISESPSGVAE. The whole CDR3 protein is CAISESPSGVAEAFF.

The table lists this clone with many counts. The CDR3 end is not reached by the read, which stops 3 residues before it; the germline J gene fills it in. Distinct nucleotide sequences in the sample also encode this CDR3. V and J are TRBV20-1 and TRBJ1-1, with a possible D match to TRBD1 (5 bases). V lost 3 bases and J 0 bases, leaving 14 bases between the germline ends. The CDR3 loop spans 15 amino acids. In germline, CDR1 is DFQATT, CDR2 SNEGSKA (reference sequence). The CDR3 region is CSASDRQLMNTEAFF. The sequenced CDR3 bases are TGCAGTGCTAGCGATAGACAGCTAATGAACACTGAA.

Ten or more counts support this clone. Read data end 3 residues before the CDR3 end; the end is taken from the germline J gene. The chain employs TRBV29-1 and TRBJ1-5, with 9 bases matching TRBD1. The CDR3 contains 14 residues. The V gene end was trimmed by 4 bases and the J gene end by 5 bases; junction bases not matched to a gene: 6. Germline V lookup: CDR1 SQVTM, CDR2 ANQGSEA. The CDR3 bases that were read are TGCAGCGTTGCTGGGGACAGGGATGATCAGCCC. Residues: CSVAGDRDDQP. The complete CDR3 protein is CSVAGDRDDQPQHF.

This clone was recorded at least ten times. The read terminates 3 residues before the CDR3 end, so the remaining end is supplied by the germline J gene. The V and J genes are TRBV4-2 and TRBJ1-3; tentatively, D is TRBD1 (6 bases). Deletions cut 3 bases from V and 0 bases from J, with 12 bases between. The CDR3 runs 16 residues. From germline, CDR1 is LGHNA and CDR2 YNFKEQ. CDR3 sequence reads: CASSQREGDSGNTIYF. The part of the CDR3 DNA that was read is TGTGCCAGCAGCCAGAGAGAGGGGGACTCTGGAAACACC.

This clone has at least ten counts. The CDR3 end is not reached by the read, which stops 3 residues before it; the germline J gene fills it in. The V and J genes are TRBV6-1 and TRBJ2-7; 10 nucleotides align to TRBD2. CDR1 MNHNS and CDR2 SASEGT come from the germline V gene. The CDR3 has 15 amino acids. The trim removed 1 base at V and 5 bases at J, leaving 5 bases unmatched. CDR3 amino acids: CASSEGSSGSDEQYF. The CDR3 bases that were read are TGTGCCAGCAGTGAAGGGTCTAGCGGGAGCGACGAG.

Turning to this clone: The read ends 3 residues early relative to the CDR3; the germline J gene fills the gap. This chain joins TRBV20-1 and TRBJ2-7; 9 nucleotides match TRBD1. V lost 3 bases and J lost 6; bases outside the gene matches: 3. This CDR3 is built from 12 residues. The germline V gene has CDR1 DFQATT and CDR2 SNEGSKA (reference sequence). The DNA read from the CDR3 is TGCAGTGCTAGGGGGACAGGGTTCGAG. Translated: CSARGTGFE. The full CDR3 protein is CSARGTGFEQYF.

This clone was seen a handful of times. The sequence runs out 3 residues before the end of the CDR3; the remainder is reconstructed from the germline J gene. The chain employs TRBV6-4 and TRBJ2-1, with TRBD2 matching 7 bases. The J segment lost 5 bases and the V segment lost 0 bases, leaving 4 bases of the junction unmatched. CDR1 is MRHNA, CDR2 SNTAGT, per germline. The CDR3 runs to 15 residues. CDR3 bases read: TGTGCCAGCAGTGACTCGGGACTAACTAACAATGAG. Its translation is CASSDSGLTNNE. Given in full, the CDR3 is CASSDSGLTNNEQFF.

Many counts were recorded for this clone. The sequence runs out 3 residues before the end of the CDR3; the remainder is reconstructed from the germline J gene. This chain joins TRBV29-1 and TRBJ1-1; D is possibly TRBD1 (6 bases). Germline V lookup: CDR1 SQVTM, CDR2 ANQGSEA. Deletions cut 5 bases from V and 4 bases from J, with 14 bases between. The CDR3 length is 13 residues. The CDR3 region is CSVTQGQGTEAFF. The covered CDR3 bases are TGCAGCGTTACACAGGGCCAGGGCACTGAA.

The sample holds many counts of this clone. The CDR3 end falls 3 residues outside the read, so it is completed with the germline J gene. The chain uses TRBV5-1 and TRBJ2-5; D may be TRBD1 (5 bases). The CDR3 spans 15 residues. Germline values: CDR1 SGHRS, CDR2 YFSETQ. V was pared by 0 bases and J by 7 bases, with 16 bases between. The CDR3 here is CASSLVSGPRGTQYF. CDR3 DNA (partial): TGCGCCAGCAGCTTGGTCTCAGGGCCAAGGGGGACC. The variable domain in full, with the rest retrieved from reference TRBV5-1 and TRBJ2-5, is KAGVTQTPRYLIKTRGQQVTLSCSPISGHRSVSWYQQTPGQGLQFLFEYFSETQRNKGNFPGRFSGRQFSNSRSEMNVSTLELGDSALYLCASSLVSGPRGTQYFGPGTRLLVL.

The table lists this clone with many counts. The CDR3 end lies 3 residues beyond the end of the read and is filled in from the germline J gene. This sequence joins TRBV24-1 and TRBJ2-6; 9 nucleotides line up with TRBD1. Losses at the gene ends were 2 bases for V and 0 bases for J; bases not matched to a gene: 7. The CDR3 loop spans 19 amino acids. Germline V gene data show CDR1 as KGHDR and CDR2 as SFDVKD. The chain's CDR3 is CATSDSTGTGFSGANVLTF. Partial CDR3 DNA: TGTGCCACCAGTGATTCGACCGGGACAGGGTTCTCTGGGGCCAACGTC.

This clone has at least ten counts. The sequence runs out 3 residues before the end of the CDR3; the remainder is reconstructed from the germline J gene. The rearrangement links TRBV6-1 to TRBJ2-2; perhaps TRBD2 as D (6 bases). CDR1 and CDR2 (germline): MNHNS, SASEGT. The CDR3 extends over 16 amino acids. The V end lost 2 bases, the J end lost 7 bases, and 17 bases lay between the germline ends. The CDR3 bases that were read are TGTGCCAGCAGTGAAACACTAGCCCGACCGAACGGGGAG. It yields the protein CASSETLARPNGE. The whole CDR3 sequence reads CASSETLARPNGELFF.